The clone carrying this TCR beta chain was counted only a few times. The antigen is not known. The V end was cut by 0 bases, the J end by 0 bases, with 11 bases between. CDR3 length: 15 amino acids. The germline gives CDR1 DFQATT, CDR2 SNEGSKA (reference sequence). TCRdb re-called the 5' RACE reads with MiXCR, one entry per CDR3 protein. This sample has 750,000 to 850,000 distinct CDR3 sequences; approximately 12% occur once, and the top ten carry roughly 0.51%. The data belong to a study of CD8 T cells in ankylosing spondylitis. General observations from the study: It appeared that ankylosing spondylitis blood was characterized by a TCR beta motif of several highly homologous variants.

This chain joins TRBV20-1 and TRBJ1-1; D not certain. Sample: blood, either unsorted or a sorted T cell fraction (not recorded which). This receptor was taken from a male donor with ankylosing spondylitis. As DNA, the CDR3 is TGCAGTGCTAGAGATCAGAGGGCCGTGAACACTGAAGCTTTCTTT. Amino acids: CSARDQRAVNTEAFF.